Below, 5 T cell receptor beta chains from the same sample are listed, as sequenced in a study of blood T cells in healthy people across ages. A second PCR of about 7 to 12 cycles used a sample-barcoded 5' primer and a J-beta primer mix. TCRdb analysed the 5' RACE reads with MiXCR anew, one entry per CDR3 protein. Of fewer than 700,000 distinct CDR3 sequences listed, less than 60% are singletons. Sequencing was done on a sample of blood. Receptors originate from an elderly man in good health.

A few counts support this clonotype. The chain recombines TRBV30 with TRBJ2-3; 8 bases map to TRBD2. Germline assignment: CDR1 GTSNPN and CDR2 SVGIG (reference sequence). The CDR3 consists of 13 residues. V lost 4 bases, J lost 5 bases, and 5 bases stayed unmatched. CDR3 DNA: TGTGCCTGGACTCAGCGGGAGCGAGATACGCAGTATTTT. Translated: CAWTQRERDTQYF.

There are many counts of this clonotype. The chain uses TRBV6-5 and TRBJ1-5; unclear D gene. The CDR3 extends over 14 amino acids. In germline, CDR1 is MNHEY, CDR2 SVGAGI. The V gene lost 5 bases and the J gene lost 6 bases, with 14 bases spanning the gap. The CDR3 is CASSKDGARQPQHF. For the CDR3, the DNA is TGTGCCAGCAGTAAGGACGGAGCACGTCAGCCCCAGCATTTT.

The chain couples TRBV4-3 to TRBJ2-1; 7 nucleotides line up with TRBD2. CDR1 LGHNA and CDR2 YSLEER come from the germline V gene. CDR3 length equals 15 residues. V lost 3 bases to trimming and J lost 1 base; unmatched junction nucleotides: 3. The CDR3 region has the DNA TGCGCCAGCAGCCAGACTAGCCGATCCTACAATGAGCAGTTCTTC. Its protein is CASSQTSRSYNEQFF.

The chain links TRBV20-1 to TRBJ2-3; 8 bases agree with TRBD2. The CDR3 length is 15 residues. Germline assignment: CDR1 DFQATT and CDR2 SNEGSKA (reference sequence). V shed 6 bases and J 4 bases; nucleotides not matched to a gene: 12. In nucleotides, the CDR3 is TGCAGTGCCATCCCGGGACTAGTCTTCCCAGATACGCAGTATTTT. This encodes CSAIPGLVFPDTQYF.

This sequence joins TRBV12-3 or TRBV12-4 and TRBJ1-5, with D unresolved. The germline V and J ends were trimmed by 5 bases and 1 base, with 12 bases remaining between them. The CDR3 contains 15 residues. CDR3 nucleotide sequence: TGTGCCAGCAGTCTCAGCCGTGCAAGCAATCAGCCCCAGCATTTT. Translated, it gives CASSLSRASNQPQHF.